This T cell receptor beta chain emerged from a study of shared clonotypes between healthy human individuals. Findings and caveats of the study: The small donor group covered limited genetic and exposure diversity.

CDR3 length equals 15 residues. Trimming pared 8 bases from V and 4 bases from J, leaving 20 bases between. Germline CDR1 is KGHSH and CDR2 is LQKENI. The table came from immunoSEQ multiplex PCR; TCRdb's copy has only in-frame clones and leaves some out. Here the sample spans 470,000 or so clones, about 72% being singletons. Details on this clone: Antigen: not known.

All donors were Caucasian adults living in Nashville, Tennessee. The unsorted samples had tens of millions of PBMCs used for genomic DNA. This chain connects TRBV18 to TRBJ1-2, with D possibly being TRBD1 (6 bases). The sequencing input was PBMCs. The sequence was collected from a middle-aged woman in good health. Some clones in this sample may be carry-over from other donors' samples. CDR3 in DNA: TGTGCCAGCACAAAAGAAGGGGGGCAACTCTATGGCTACACCTTC. Encoded protein: CASTKEGGQLYGYTF.